The 12 T cell receptor beta chains below come from one sample, sequenced in a study of blood T cell repertoires in COVID-19. Data came from immunoSEQ multiplex PCR; TCRdb stores just in-frame clones and leaves some out. The sample holds around 81,000 clones; under 90% are singletons and the top ten take approximately 14%. The sequencing input was peripheral blood. The receptors derive from a human donor in a cohort sampled during active COVID-19.

This clone was counted between two and nine times. The genes are TRBV18 and TRBJ2-1; D not certain. The germline V gene has CDR1 KGHSH and CDR2 LQKENI. The CDR3 is 17 residues long. Trimming stripped 0 bases from V and 5 bases from J, with 17 bases between. In DNA, the CDR3 is TGTGCCAGCTCACCACCTTTCGGTAGCTTATTGAACAATGAGCAGTTCTTC. Its translation: CASSPPFGSLLNNEQFF.

This clone was seen a few times. This chain links TRBV30 with TRBJ1-6; possibly TRBD1 for D (6 bases). The CDR3 consists of 12 residues. V dropped 0 bases and J dropped 17 bases, with 14 bases sitting between them. Germline V gives CDR1 GTSNPN, CDR2 SVGIG (reference sequence). For the CDR3, the DNA is TGTGCCTGGAGTGTAGTACAGGGCGGGTTCCACTTT. The encoded protein is CAWSVVQGGFHF.

The V call is TRBV7-3, the J call TRBJ2-2, with 11 positions matching TRBD2. Germline V gene sequence: CDR1 SGHTA, CDR2 FQGTGA. The CDR3 is 13 residues long. V trimming: 8 bases; J trimming: 4 bases; junction bases outside the gene matches: 0. The DNA of the CDR3 is TGTGCCAGCGGGACTAGCGGCACCGGGGAGCTGTTTTTT. It codes for CASGTSGTGELFF.

The chain employs TRBV7-9 and TRBJ2-3, with 9 bases that match TRBD2. Per the germline V gene, CDR1 is SEHNR and CDR2 is FQNEAQ (reference sequence). V lost 7 bases, J lost 3 bases, and 8 bases stayed unmatched. The CDR3 sequence is 15 residues long. The CDR3 DNA sequence: TGTGCCAGCACCCCGTGGCGGGGGGGGACAGATACGCAGTATTTT. Translation: CASTPWRGGTDTQYF.

V usage is TRBV19 and J usage is TRBJ2-1; D uncertain. Germline lookup yields CDR1 LNHDA and CDR2 SQIVND (reference sequence). The CDR3 extends over 14 amino acids. V was pared by 3 bases and J by 2 bases, with 8 bases between. Here the CDR3 reads CASSIWQAYNEQFF. CDR3 coding DNA: TGTGCCAGTAGTATTTGGCAGGCCTACAATGAGCAGTTCTTC.

The chain employs TRBV29-1 and TRBJ1-2; maybe TRBD1 (6 bases). The CDR3 has 14 residues. The germline V gene has CDR1 SQVTM and CDR2 ANQGSEA. Trimming removed 1 base from V and 4 bases from J, with 13 bases in between. CDR3 protein: CSVEGAGATYGYTF. The CDR3 DNA reads TGCAGCGTTGAAGGTGCAGGGGCTACCTATGGCTACACCTTC.

The rearrangement uses TRBV19 and TRBJ1-6; TRBD1 is a possible D gene (6 bases). The germline V gene has CDR1 LNHDA and CDR2 SQIVND (reference sequence). The CDR3 is 13 amino acids. V lost 10 bases and J 6 bases, leaving 13 bases between the germline ends. CDR3 coding DNA: TGTGCCATGATCAGGGGAAGTAATTCACCCCTCCACTTT. It translates to CAMIRGSNSPLHF.

This clone was observed a single time. The chain recombines TRBV24-1 with TRBJ2-1; TRBD2 aligns across 11 bases. Looked up from germline, CDR1 is KGHDR and CDR2 is SFDVKD. The CDR3 has 17 residues. With 4 bases clipped from V and 7 bases from J, the junction kept 11 bases outside the gene matches. The CDR3 sequence is CATSEGSGGGDGNEQFF. CDR3 nucleotide sequence: TGTGCCACCAGTGAGGGTAGCGGGGGGGGAGATGGTAATGAGCAGTTCTTC.

The chain has TRBV10-3 and TRBJ2-1; 7 bases are shared with TRBD1. V was pared by 3 bases and J by 0 bases, with 2 bases of the junction left unmatched. Germline CDR1 and CDR2: ENHRY and SYGVKD. This CDR3 spans 15 amino acids. The CDR3 loop reads CAISEAGGSYNEQFF. The CDR3 DNA reads TGTGCCATCAGTGAAGCAGGGGGCTCCTACAATGAGCAGTTCTTC.

The chain is built from TRBV11-3 and TRBJ2-7, with 9 bases aligning to TRBD2. Germline-derived CDR1 and CDR2 are SGHNT and YENEEA. V shed 0 bases, J shed 6 bases, and the junction held 3 bases outside the gene matches. The CDR3 loop spans 14 amino acids. The CDR3 region has the DNA TGTGCCAGCAGCTTAGATCGGACTAGCGTCGAGCAGTACTTC. This encodes CASSLDRTSVEQYF.

The chain is built from TRBV5-1 and TRBJ1-2, with a possible D match to TRBD1 (6 bases). Trimming cost V 0 bases and J 4 bases, with 13 bases left between them. Germline lookup yields CDR1 SGHRS and CDR2 YFSETQ. The CDR3 length is 15 residues. The CDR3 loop is CASSLAGGQAYGYTF. The CDR3 DNA reads as TGCGCCAGCAGCTTGGCGGGGGGGCAAGCCTATGGCTACACCTTC.

V usage is TRBV6-2 or TRBV6-3 and J usage is TRBJ2-6; D is perhaps TRBD2 (5 bases). V was shortened by 6 bases and J by 2 bases, with 11 bases between the two germline ends. The germline CDR1 and CDR2 sequences are MNHEY and SVGEGT. CDR3 length: 15 amino acids. The CDR3 nucleotides are TGTGCCAGCAGCCCACCCGGGGCTGGGGCCAACGTCCTGACTTTC. It specifies CASSPPGAGANVLTF.